This is a list of T cell receptor beta chains from one sample in a study of shared clonotypes between healthy human individuals. The repertoire was sequenced with immunoSEQ multiplex PCR; TCRdb's copy has only in-frame clones and lacks some. The sample has 80,000 to 100,000 clones; approximately 63% are singletons. The sequencing input was memory CD8+ T cells sorted from blood. The source of these receptors is a man aged 25 to 40 in good health. Both conserved end residues are part of each CDR3. D genes are given only for firm matches. Not all rows give a size; the values are once, few, many and, for expanded clones, a class.

d_call,v_call,clone_size,j_call,cdr3_aa,cdr3_nt
TRBD1,TRBV10-3,.,TRBJ2-7,CAISESRTGGEQYF,TGTGCCATCAGTGAGTCCCGGACAGGGGGCGAGCAGTACTTC
TRBD2,TRBV28,.,TRBJ2-1,CASSPTVQREGLYNEQFF,TGTGCCAGCAGTCCTACCGTTCAGCGGGAGGGCCTGTACAATGAGCAGTTCTTC
.,TRBV10-3,few,TRBJ2-7,CAISSATYEQYF,TGTGCCATCAGTTCCGCAACCTACGAGCAGTACTTC
.,TRBV7-9,.,TRBJ2-7,CASSPPGTFPYEQYF,TGTGCCAGCAGCCCACCGGGGACTTTTCCCTACGAGCAGTACTTC
.,TRBV5-1,.,TRBJ1-1,CANCEGFGNTEAFF,TGCGCCAACTGCGAGGGCTTCGGGAACACTGAAGCTTTCTTT
TRBD2,TRBV27,.,TRBJ2-5,CASSPSGMQLWTQYF,TGTGCCAGCAGTCCAAGCGGGATGCAGTTGTGGACCCAGTACTTC
.,TRBV9,.,TRBJ2-1,CASSPGTSPHEQFF,TGTGCCAGCAGCCCCGGGACAAGTCCCCATGAGCAGTTCTTC
.,TRBV5-6,.,TRBJ2-7,CASSLIGQGPYEQYF,TGTGCCAGCAGCTTGATAGGTCAGGGCCCCTACGAGCAGTACTTC
TRBD1,TRBV4-3,.,TRBJ1-5,CASSLETGSNQPQHF,TGCGCCAGCAGCCTTGAGACAGGGAGCAATCAGCCCCAGCATTTT
.,TRBV7-6,.,TRBJ2-5,CASSPFESRETQYF,TGTGCCAGCAGCCCCTTCGAGTCGAGAGAGACCCAGTACTTC